Described below is a single T cell receptor (beta chain) sequence and its context. Its target is not known. These data belong to a study of cytomegalovirus exposure and HLA in healthy donors. Notes on the study in general: One variant, a missense change in DCLRE1C, was linked in a later analysis to TCR beta V- and J-gene trimming.

V was clipped by 5 bases and J by 0 bases, with 2 bases between them. In germline, CDR1 is SEHNR, CDR2 FQNEAQ (reference sequence). The CDR3 runs 13 residues. Use of 60 Vbeta and 13 Jbeta primers characterized the PCR. Sequenced by immunoSEQ multiplex PCR; TCRdb stores in-frame clones only, minus some. Of roughly 130,000 clones detected, approximately 85% appear once; the ten largest clones hold about 11%. The clonotype comes from a male donor in good health and CMV-seropositive. Input material: PBMCs. The rearrangement links TRBV7-9 to TRBJ2-6; D remains unclear. The chain's CDR3 is CASSHSGANVLTF. Here the CDR3 DNA reads TGTGCCAGCAGCCACTCTGGGGCCAACGTCCTGACTTTC.